This TCR beta chain is drawn from a study of blood T cell repertoires in COVID-19. Study-wide background: The origin of the acute and convalescent COVID-19 samples was the United States, Italy and Spain. PBMCs, B-cell-depleted T cells, or T cells were the source of the cDNA or gDNA that made up the material.

In the original workflow: Reference gene primer amplification gave nucleated cell count estimates. This table comes from immunoSEQ multiplex PCR, and its TCRdb copy is limited to in-frame clones, with some not included. That table gives V, J and clone size, and the DNA gave D and trimming. The sample consists of around 140,000 clones, 65% to 85% of them appearing once. Germline CDR1 is SGHTS and CDR2 is YDEGEE. The CDR3 loop spans 14 amino acids. V shed 3 bases, J shed 4 bases, and the junction held 3 bases outside the gene matches. This clone occurred once. The chain carries TRBV5-8 and TRBJ1-2; TRBD1 matches 10 bases. This TCR was recovered from a woman of 80 years or more with acute or convalescent COVID-19. The sequenced sample was peripheral blood. CDR3 sequence reads: CASSWGQGLYGYTF. DNA of the CDR3: TGTGCCAGCAGCTGGGGACAGGGGCTCTATGGCTACACCTTC.